This entry lists 27 T cell receptor beta chains sequenced from one sample in a study of cytomegalovirus exposure and HLA in healthy donors. Some clones are missing from TCRdb's copy, which holds only in-frame ones; the method was immunoSEQ multiplex PCR. The sample yields around 300,000 clones, roughly 90% seen once. Sample: PBMCs. Receptors were obtained from a woman aged 25-40 years in good health and CMV-seropositive.

This clone was seen a few times. The chain joins TRBV6-5 to TRBJ2-7; the D gene is possibly TRBD2 (6 bases). The CDR3 has 13 amino acids. Trimming cost V 6 bases and J 8 bases, with 17 bases left between them. Germline V gene data show CDR1 as MNHEY and CDR2 as SVGAGI. CDR3 coding DNA: TGTGCCAGCAGCAGACTAGGCAACTTGAAGCAGTACTTC. Encoded protein: CASSRLGNLKQYF.

This chain connects TRBV1 to TRBJ1-2. TRBV1 has pseudogene status. The CDR3 runs 18 residues. CDR3 nucleotides: TGCACCAGCAGCCAACGAACCTTAGGGGGGCCGGGAGCCTATGGCTACACCTTC. Protein product: CTSSQRTLGGPGAYGYTF.

The J gene is TRBJ2-7, the V gene TRBV7-2, with 10 bases lining up with TRBD1. Germline V gene sequence: CDR1 SGHTA, CDR2 FQGNSA. CDR3 length equals 14 residues. Trimming cost V 6 bases and J 6 bases; bases outside gene matches: 8. CDR3 sequence reads: CASSSGTGVREQYF. The CDR3 DNA sequence: TGTGCCAGCAGTTCCGGGACAGGGGTCCGCGAGCAGTACTTC.

V usage is TRBV15 and J usage is TRBJ1-2; 9 nucleotides agree with TRBD1. The CDR3 has 16 residues. V dropped 1 base and J dropped 3; count of bases not matched to a gene: 6. CDR1 is LNHNV and CDR2 is YYDKDF in the germline V gene (reference sequence). CDR3 sequence reads: CATSRAPGQGDYGYTF. The CDR3 nucleotides are TGTGCCACCAGCAGAGCCCCGGGACAGGGAGACTATGGCTACACCTTC.

The chain is built from TRBV9 and TRBJ2-5; TRBD2 matches at 15 bases. This CDR3 is 17 amino acids long. Germline V CDR1 and CDR2: SGDLS, YYNGEE. Trimming removed 3 bases from V and 7 bases from J; junction bases left unmatched: 10. The CDR3 nucleotides are TGTGCCAGCAGCGAGCACACCGGGACTAGCGGGGGGCGGACCCAGTACTTC. This sequence encodes CASSEHTGTSGGRTQYF.

In regard to this clone: Additional DNA sequences in this sample encode the identical CDR3. The J gene is TRBJ2-1, the V gene TRBV5-1; 14 nucleotides align to TRBD2. CDR1 is SGHRS and CDR2 is YFSETQ in the germline V gene. This CDR3 is built from 15 residues. V dropped 3 bases and J dropped 7; count of bases not matched to a gene: 3. The CDR3 DNA reads as TGCGCCAGCAGCTCGGGACTAGCGGGAGTAAATGAGCAGTTCTTC. This encodes CASSSGLAGVNEQFF.

The CDR3 DNA sequence: TGTGCCAGCAGCTTGGGGGGGGGCCCCAATTCACCCCTCCACTTT. Encoded protein: CASSLGGGPNSPLHF. The J gene is TRBJ1-6, the V gene TRBV5-6; possible D gene TRBD1, 6 bases. Trimming stripped 0 bases from V and 7 bases from J, with 11 bases between. The CDR3 has 15 amino acids. The germline V gene has CDR1 SGHDT and CDR2 YYEEEE.

The chain carries TRBV30 and TRBJ1-4; D is unclear. This CDR3 has 12 amino acids. The germline V gene has CDR1 GTSNPN and CDR2 SVGIG (reference sequence). Trimming took off 0 bases at V and 7 bases at J, with 6 bases between the two ends. DNA of the CDR3: TGTGCCTGGAGTGTGGTGATTGAAAAACTGTTTTTT. It encodes CAWSVVIEKLFF. The full variable domain, with the rest looked up from reference TRBV30 and TRBJ1-4, is SQTIHQWPATLVQPVGSPLSLECTVEGTSNPNLYWYRQAAGRGLQLLFYSVGIGQISSEVPQNLSASRPQDRQFILSSKKLLLSDSGFYLCAWSVVIEKLFFGSGTQLSVL.

This rearrangement joins TRBV7-2 to TRBJ1-5; 10 bases agree with TRBD1. Losses at the gene ends were 6 bases for V and 6 bases for J; bases not matched to a gene: 11. The CDR3 covers 16 residues. The germline gives CDR1 SGHTA, CDR2 FQGNSA. The CDR3 loop reads CASSRTGGGDSQPQHF. CDR3 DNA sequence: TGTGCCAGCAGTCGGACAGGGGGGGGCGACAGTCAGCCCCAGCATTTT.

The chain links TRBV5-1 to TRBJ2-7, with 7 bases aligning to TRBD1. This CDR3 has 14 residues. V was pared by 3 bases and J by 4 bases, with 7 bases of the junction left unmatched. Germline CDR1 reads SGHRS; CDR2 reads YFSETQ. The CDR3 here is CASSSRDSRYEQYF. Here the CDR3 DNA reads TGCGCCAGCAGCTCCCGGGACAGCCGTTACGAGCAGTACTTC.

Only a few counts were recorded for this clone. The genes are TRBV5-1 and TRBJ2-1; 10 bases agree with TRBD2. V dropped 0 bases and J dropped 6; count of bases not matched to a gene: 6. The CDR3 runs to 16 residues. The germline V gene encodes CDR1 SGHRS and CDR2 YFSETQ. The CDR3 is CASSLESGRAFNEQFF. The CDR3 coding sequence is TGCGCCAGCAGCTTGGAGAGCGGGAGGGCCTTCAATGAGCAGTTCTTC.

The chain uses TRBV9 and TRBJ2-3; 10 nucleotides align to TRBD2. V lost 6 bases to trimming and J lost 5 bases; unmatched junction nucleotides: 9. The CDR3 has 15 amino acids. From germline, CDR1 is SGDLS and CDR2 YYNGEE. The CDR3 reads CASTLRAGGGDTQYF. CDR3 DNA: TGTGCCAGCACCTTGAGAGCGGGAGGGGGAGATACGCAGTATTTT.

The rearrangement uses TRBV2 and TRBJ2-2, with 9 bases identical to TRBD1. The germline V gene has CDR1 SNHLY and CDR2 FYNNEI. V trimming: 4 bases; J trimming: 4 bases; junction bases outside the gene matches: 1. This CDR3 has 14 amino acids. CDR3 protein: CASSGTGVTGELFF. The CDR3 coding sequence is TGTGCCAGCAGTGGGACAGGGGTCACCGGGGAGCTGTTTTTT. Variable domain in full (rest from reference TRBV2 and TRBJ2-2): EPEVTQTPSHQVTQMGQEVILRCVPISNHLYFYWYRQILGQKVEFLVSFYNNEISEKSEIFDDQFSVERPDGSNFTLKIRSTKLEDSAMYFCASSGTGVTGELFFGEGSRLTVL.

V is TRBV11-1 and J is TRBJ2-7; 7 positions match TRBD2. The germline V gene encodes CDR1 SGHAT and CDR2 FQDESV (reference sequence). The CDR3 consists of 12 residues. The junction had 3 bases not matched to a gene; V was cut back by 4 bases and J by 6 bases. CDR3 in amino acids: CASSWTRSEQYF. Here the CDR3 DNA reads TGTGCCAGCAGCTGGACTAGAAGCGAGCAGTACTTC.

This sequence joins TRBV5-1 and TRBJ2-4, with TRBD1 matching over 9 bases. V lost 4 bases and J lost 1; bases outside the gene matches: 6. CDR3 length: 16 amino acids. Germline loops: CDR1 SGHRS, CDR2 YFSETQ. The CDR3: CASSPDRGLAKNIQYF. The CDR3 DNA sequence: TGCGCCAGCAGCCCGGACAGGGGACTTGCCAAAAACATTCAGTACTTC.

This clone appeared a single time. V and J are TRBV9 and TRBJ1-4; 9 nucleotides match TRBD1. The CDR3 consists of 16 residues. Germline V gene lookup returns CDR1 SGDLS and CDR2 YYNGEE. Trimming at V came to 2 bases and at J to 5 bases, leaving 7 bases not matched to a gene. As DNA, the CDR3 is TGTGCCAGCAGCGTCGGGGGACAGGGACTGAATGAAAAACTGTTTTTT. This encodes CASSVGGQGLNEKLFF. The full variable domain, with the rest looked up from reference TRBV9 and TRBJ1-4, is DSGVTQTPKHLITATGQRVTLRCSPRSGDLSVYWYQQSLDQGLQFLIQYYNGEERAKGNILERFSAQQFPDLHSELNLSSLELGDSALYFCASSVGGQGLNEKLFFGSGTQLSVL.

The rearrangement uses TRBV5-6 and TRBJ2-7, with D possibly TRBD2 on 6 matching bases. Trimming pared 2 bases from V and 2 bases from J, leaving 11 bases between. The V gene's germline CDR1 is SGHDT and CDR2 YYEEEE. The CDR3 loop spans 14 amino acids. CDR3 in amino acids: CASSFGTGAYEQYF. CDR3 bases: TGTGCCAGCAGCTTCGGGACTGGGGCCTACGAGCAGTACTTC.

This rearrangement joins TRBV18 to TRBJ2-7; the D gene could be TRBD1 or TRBD2 (5 bases each). The CDR3 spans 15 residues. Germline CDR1 and CDR2: KGHSH and LQKENI. Trimming shortened V by 1 base and J by 3 bases, and 13 bases separated the two germline ends. The CDR3: CASSPRGVAHYEQYF. As DNA, the CDR3 is TGTGCCAGCTCACCACGAGGGGTCGCCCACTACGAGCAGTACTTC.

The chain couples TRBV5-6 to TRBJ2-7, with 8 bases aligning to TRBD1. The ends lost 0 bases at V and 6 bases at J; junction bases unmatched: 2. The CDR3 is 13 amino acids. Germline loops: CDR1 SGHDT, CDR2 YYEEEE. The CDR3 reads CASSLAGGIEQYF. The CDR3, as DNA: TGTGCCAGCAGCTTGGCAGGGGGCATCGAGCAGTACTTC.

The chain joins TRBV7-9 to TRBJ1-2; D not resolved. V was trimmed by 4 bases and J by 8 bases, leaving 17 bases between them. The length of the CDR3 is 14 residues. Germline values: CDR1 SEHNR, CDR2 FQNEAQ (reference sequence). The DNA for the CDR3 is TGTGCCAGCAGCTCCCACCTTGAACCCGGAGGCTACACCTTC. It specifies CASSSHLEPGGYTF.

The chain employs TRBV5-4 and TRBJ2-7; 9 positions match TRBD2. Trimming took 0 bases from V and 4 from J; bases not matched to a gene: 8. Germline V gene lookup returns CDR1 SGHNT and CDR2 YYREEE (reference sequence). The CDR3 consists of 16 residues. The CDR3 reads CASSLEVAGVTYEQYF. The DNA for the CDR3 is TGTGCCAGCAGCTTGGAGGTAGCGGGAGTCACTTACGAGCAGTACTTC.

The chain has TRBV30 and TRBJ1-5, with no clear D. V lost 1 base, J lost 1 base, and 8 bases lay in between. Per the germline V gene, CDR1 is GTSNPN and CDR2 is SVGIG (reference sequence). The CDR3 runs to 14 residues. The DNA of the CDR3 is TGTGCCTGGAGTGGAGGGTTCAGCAATCAGCCCCAGCATTTT. As protein: CAWSGGFSNQPQHF.

In its sample, this clone was seen once. CDR3 in amino acids: CASSKTGQRNTEAFF. In DNA, the CDR3 is TGTGCCAGTAGTAAAACGGGACAGAGGAACACTGAAGCTTTCTTT. The chain couples TRBV19 to TRBJ1-1; 7 bases align to TRBD1. Losses at the gene ends were 4 bases for V and 1 base for J; bases not matched to a gene: 6. Per the germline V gene, CDR1 is LNHDA and CDR2 is SQIVND (reference sequence). The CDR3 is made up of 15 amino acids.

The chain couples TRBV5-4 to TRBJ1-5, with D tentatively TRBD1 (6 bases). Germline CDR1 and CDR2: SGHNT and YYREEE (reference sequence). Trimming shortened V by 4 bases and J by 5 bases, and 10 bases separated the two germline ends. The CDR3 sequence is 13 residues long. The CDR3 bases are TGTGCCAGCAGCCTCGACAGGTATCAGCCCCAGCATTTT. Translating gives CASSLDRYQPQHF.

V usage is TRBV9 and J usage is TRBJ2-3; 7 bases fit TRBD2. Per the germline V gene, CDR1 is SGDLS and CDR2 is YYNGEE. V was clipped by 3 bases and J by 2 bases; unmatched bases: 15. This CDR3 spans 18 amino acids. CDR3 DNA: TGTGCCAGCAGCGCCCCTTGGAGCGGGGCGGTAAACACAGATACGCAGTATTTT. Translated: CASSAPWSGAVNTDTQYF.

V gene TRBV2 combines with J gene TRBJ2-3; 9 nucleotides line up with TRBD2. V lost 8 bases to trimming and J lost 4 bases; unmatched junction nucleotides: 7. CDR3 length: 14 residues. The germline gives CDR1 SNHLY, CDR2 FYNNEI. DNA of the CDR3: TGTGCCAGCTTCTCTGGCGGGGGGGCAGATACGCAGTATTTT. Amino acid sequence: CASFSGGGADTQYF. Drawing the rest from reference TRBV2 and TRBJ2-3, the complete variable domain is EPEVTQTPSHQVTQMGQEVILRCVPISNHLYFYWYRQILGQKVEFLVSFYNNEISEKSEIFDDQFSVERPDGSNFTLKIRSTKLEDSAMYFCASFSGGGADTQYFGPGTRLTVL.

The V call is TRBV6-1, the J call TRBJ2-3; no clear D gene. With 2 bases removed from V and 0 bases from J, the gap between germline ends came to 9 bases. Germline V gene lookup returns CDR1 MNHNS and CDR2 SASEGT. The CDR3 length is 15 residues. This chain's CDR3 is CASSETPGSTDTQYF. The CDR3 region has the DNA TGTGCCAGCAGTGAAACACCTGGGAGCACAGATACGCAGTATTTT.